The next 7 T cell receptor beta chains were all read from a single sample in a study of tumor and adjacent non-tumor tissue in lung cancer. No cell sorting was done before RNA was extracted from the tissue. Three rounds of nested PCR, following a modified ARM-PCR protocol, produced the TCRbeta library. TCRdb passed the multiplex PCR reads through MiXCR, listing each CDR3 protein once. The repertoire holds 200,000 to 250,000 distinct CDR3 sequences, less than 80% seen once, with under 30% in the top ten. Sequenced input: lung tumor tissue. The receptor set was obtained from a man between 60 and 75 years old with non-small cell lung cancer.

Worth noting for this clonotype: A much larger clone differs by one base, so this may be a read error. The chain couples TRBV20-1 to TRBJ2-5; 12 bases map to TRBD2. CDR1 and CDR2 from the germline V gene are DFQATT and SNEGSKA (reference sequence). The CDR3 sequence is 15 residues long. V trimming: 5 bases; J trimming: 6 bases; junction bases outside the gene matches: 10. DNA of the CDR3: TGCAGTGCTTTCCCCCCTAGCGGGGGGGAAAAGACCCAGTACTTC. Protein sequence: CSAFPPSGGEKTQYF.

A note on this clonotype: A much more abundant neighbour one base away suggests this may be a read error. This rearrangement joins TRBV5-1 to TRBJ2-5; D unresolved. This CDR3 comprises 11 residues. From germline, CDR1 is SGHRS and CDR2 YFSETQ. The CDR3 region is CASSGHYTQDF. DNA of the CDR3: TGCGCCAGCAGCGGGCACTACACCCAGGACTTC.

CDR3 protein: CSARDYRLVGGPETQYF. CDR3 coding DNA: TGCAGTGCTAGAGATTACCGACTAGTGGGAGGACCGGAGACCCAGTACTTC. The chain joins TRBV20-1 to TRBJ2-5, with D maybe TRBD2 (6 bases). CDR1 DFQATT and CDR2 SNEGSKA come from the germline V gene (reference sequence). This CDR3 region has 17 residues. The germline V and J ends were trimmed by 0 bases and 5 bases, with 22 bases remaining between them.

The chain couples TRBV4-1 to TRBJ2-5; TRBD2 agrees at 7 bases. Trimming at V came to 2 bases and at J to 9 bases, leaving 21 bases not matched to a gene. Germline V gene sequence: CDR1 MGHRA, CDR2 YSYEKL. The CDR3 loop spans 18 amino acids. For the CDR3, the DNA is TGCGCCAGCAGCCAACCCACCGGGGGGAGGGTACAAGATGAGCCCCAGTACTTC. This gives the protein CASSQPTGGRVQDEPQYF.

V and J are TRBV29-1 and TRBJ2-2; D not resolved. The V gene lost 4 bases and the J gene lost 10 bases, with 13 bases spanning the gap. The CDR3 has 12 amino acids. CDR1 and CDR2 from the germline V gene are SQVTM and ANQGSEA. This chain's CDR3 is CSVGPHSVELFF. CDR3 nucleotide sequence: TGCAGCGTTGGGCCACATTCCGTGGAGCTGTTTTTT.

This clonotype showed up many times. The chain carries TRBV6-1 and TRBJ1-3; TRBD1 matches 8 bases. The germline CDR1 and CDR2 sequences are MNHNS and SASEGT. CDR3 length equals 15 residues. Trimming removed 4 bases from V and 8 bases from J; junction bases left unmatched: 10. The CDR3 reads CASSARHRGGDTIYF. Written as DNA, the CDR3 is TGTGCCAGCAGTGCTCGTCACAGGGGGGGAGACACCATATATTTT.

V and J are TRBV12-3 or TRBV12-4 and TRBJ2-5; perhaps TRBD2 as D (6 bases). Trimming shortened V by 4 bases and J by 5 bases, and 20 bases separated the two germline ends. There are 16 residues in the CDR3. CDR3 in amino acids: CASSSPSAGKRETQYF. Written as DNA, the CDR3 is TGTGCCAGCAGTTCCCCCTCGGCGGGGAAAAGGGAGACCCAGTACTTC.